Each of the 16 T cell receptor beta chains below was sequenced from the same sample in a study of CD4+ T cells in melanoma. Only in-frame clones appear in the TCRdb table, and some are missing; sequencing was by immunoSEQ multiplex PCR. In the table there are 15,000 to 20,000 clones, 83% of which are singletons. Material: cells from a culture (not recorded whether cultured in vitro). The receptors were gathered from a human donor with melanoma.

This clone was counted once. The CDR3 DNA reads as TGTGCCAGCAGCAGGCAGGGAGAAGCTTTCTTT. This gives the protein CASSRQGEAFF. This chain uses TRBV5-6 with TRBJ1-1; D perhaps matches TRBD1 (5 bases). Germline CDR1 reads SGHDT; CDR2 reads YYEEEE. The ends were cut back, 4 bases at V and 8 bases at J, with 9 bases in the middle. The CDR3 is 11 residues long.

V gene TRBV12-2 combines with J gene TRBJ1-5; the table's D call, TRBD1, has no DNA check behind it. TRBV12-2 is noted as a pseudogene. This CDR3 contains 15 residues. The CDR3 coding sequence is TGTGCAAGTCGCTTACTACAGGGGCCAAATCAGCCCCAGCATTTT. It codes for CASRLLQGPNQPQHF.

There are a few counts of this clone. This rearrangement joins TRBV7-3 to TRBJ1-1; maybe TRBD1 (5 bases). Germline V gene lookup returns CDR1 SGHTA and CDR2 FQGTGA. Trimming left V 2 bases short and J 2 bases short, with 9 bases between. The CDR3 is 14 residues long. CDR3 amino acids: CASSLGRGNTEAFF. Written as DNA, the CDR3 is TGTGCCAGCAGCTTAGGGAGGGGAAACACTGAAGCTTTCTTT.

The chain employs TRBV25-1 and TRBJ2-1, with 11 bases fitting TRBD2. The germline CDR1 and CDR2 sequences are MGHDK and SYGVNS. The CDR3 consists of 16 residues. V was clipped by 5 bases and J by 0 bases; unmatched bases: 3. The CDR3 DNA reads as TGTGCCAGCAGTCGACTAGCGGGGAGCTCCTACAATGAGCAGTTCTTC. Its protein product is CASSRLAGSSYNEQFF.

This clone occurred a few times. This rearrangement joins TRBV19 to TRBJ2-3, with 8 positions matching TRBD2. CDR1 LNHDA and CDR2 SQIVND come from the germline V gene (reference sequence). J lost 2 bases, V lost 3 bases, and 10 bases had no gene match. The CDR3 contains 17 residues. The CDR3 loop is CASSMARTSLITDTQYF. The CDR3 region has the DNA TGTGCCAGTAGTATGGCAAGGACTAGCTTAATCACAGATACGCAGTATTTT.

The V call is TRBV27, the J call TRBJ2-7, with 8 bases fitting TRBD2. Germline CDR1 reads MNHEY; CDR2 reads SMNVEV (reference sequence). The V segment lost 5 bases and the J segment 2 bases; nucleotides outside the gene matches: 8. The CDR3 is made up of 15 amino acids. Written as DNA, the CDR3 is TGTGCCAGCAGTCTAGAAGCGGGGGTTCCCTACGAGCAGTACTTC. It encodes CASSLEAGVPYEQYF.

This clone has a handful of counts. The chain uses TRBV19 and TRBJ1-3; 12 nucleotides align to TRBD1. Trimming at V came to 7 bases and at J to 1 base, leaving 5 bases not matched to a gene. Germline CDR1 LNHDA, CDR2 SQIVND (reference sequence). CDR3 size: 16 residues. The CDR3 bases are TGTGCCAGTATAGGGGACAGGGGGCAATCTGGAAACACCATATATTTT. It codes for CASIGDRGQSGNTIYF.

This chain links TRBV18 with TRBJ2-7, with no clear D. The CDR3 runs 14 residues. The V end was cut by 1 base, the J end by 3 bases, with 10 bases between. Germline CDR1 and CDR2: KGHSH and LQKENI. CDR3 DNA: TGTGCCAGCTCACCACAGTCACTGAGCTACGAGCAGTACTTC. It specifies CASSPQSLSYEQYF.

CDR3 coding DNA: TGTGCCAGCAGCCTCGTAATCGGGACACCGACCTACGAGCAGTACTTC. Translating gives CASSLVIGTPTYEQYF. The chain has TRBV7-9 and TRBJ2-7, with D perhaps TRBD1 (6 bases). V gave up 5 bases and J gave up 2 bases, with 19 bases separating them. CDR3 size: 16 residues. From germline, CDR1 is SEHNR and CDR2 FQNEAQ (reference sequence).

This chain joins TRBV2 and TRBJ2-3, with D tentatively TRBD1 (6 bases). The CDR3 contains 12 residues. The V and J ends lost 4 bases and 6 bases respectively, with 8 bases between them. Germline assignment: CDR1 SNHLY and CDR2 FYNNEI. CDR3 coding DNA: TGTGCCAGCAGTGTGGGGGCGGATACGCAGTATTTT. Its protein is CASSVGADTQYF.

The chain joins TRBV6-6 to TRBJ2-3; 10 bases are shared with TRBD2. The ends lost 5 bases at V and 7 bases at J; junction bases unmatched: 6. CDR3 length: 14 amino acids. Germline V gives CDR1 MNHNY, CDR2 SVGAGI (reference sequence). The CDR3 protein is CASSAASGGNTQYF. The DNA for the CDR3 is TGTGCCAGCAGTGCGGCTAGCGGGGGCAATACGCAGTATTTT.

The rearrangement joins TRBV19 to TRBJ2-1; D is possibly TRBD2 (5 bases). This CDR3 spans 16 amino acids. Trimming removed 4 bases from V and 2 bases from J, with 15 bases in between. Germline V CDR1 and CDR2: LNHDA, SQIVND (reference sequence). This CDR3 reads CASSKPLAWPYNEQFF. The CDR3 nucleotides are TGTGCCAGTAGTAAGCCTCTAGCATGGCCCTACAATGAGCAGTTCTTC. Variable domain in full (rest from reference TRBV19 and TRBJ2-1): DGGITQSPKYLFRKEGQNVTLSCEQNLNHDAMYWYRQDPGQGLRLIYYSQIVNDFQKGDIAEGYSVSREKKESFPLTVTSAQKNPTAFYLCASSKPLAWPYNEQFFGPGTRLTVL.

This chain joins TRBV6-1 and TRBJ2-2; 8 nucleotides match TRBD2. Germline V lookup: CDR1 MNHNS, CDR2 SASEGT. V was clipped by 2 bases and J by 4 bases; unmatched bases: 12. This CDR3 comprises 18 residues. CDR3 DNA: TGTGCCAGCAGTGAAAGCTCCTTAGCGGGGAGTCGCACCGGGGAGCTGTTTTTT. It translates to CASSESSLAGSRTGELFF.

The chain joins TRBV9 to TRBJ2-3; a weak D match, TRBD1 (6 bases). V was clipped by 0 bases and J by 4 bases, with 12 bases between them. The CDR3 sequence is 15 residues long. The germline V gene encodes CDR1 SGDLS and CDR2 YYNGEE. The CDR3 DNA follows: TGTGCCAGCAGCGTAGAAGGCAGGGGCCCAGATACGCAGTATTTT. Translating gives CASSVEGRGPDTQYF.

This clone was picked up one time. V gene TRBV2 combines with J gene TRBJ2-2; 10 nucleotides match TRBD2. CDR1 is SNHLY, CDR2 FYNNEI, per germline. The V and J ends lost 6 bases and 5 bases, in that order; junction bases with no gene match: 6. The CDR3 covers 15 residues. The chain's CDR3 is CASRAGLADTGELFF. The CDR3, as DNA: TGTGCCAGCAGGGCCGGACTAGCGGATACCGGGGAGCTGTTTTTT.

V usage is TRBV30 and J usage is TRBJ2-7; D gene unclear. Trimming pared 2 bases from V and 2 bases from J, leaving 16 bases between. CDR3 length: 15 residues. Germline V gene data show CDR1 as GTSNPN and CDR2 as SVGIG (reference sequence). CDR3 sequence: CAWSSFGVKTYEQYF. CDR3 DNA sequence: TGTGCCTGGAGTAGTTTTGGGGTTAAAACCTACGAGCAGTACTTC.